These 4 T cell receptor beta chains were sequenced from one sample in a study of CD8+CD57+ T cells in acquired aplastic anemia. It was patients with CD8+CD57+ cell expansion by flow cytometry who were chosen for sequencing. CDR3 and TCR beta VDJ profiling relied on genomic DNA as the template. Via MiXCR, TCRdb re-called the reads, giving one row per CDR3 protein. The table records around 170,000 distinct CDR3 sequences, about half of them present only once. The sample consisted of sorted CD4+, CD8+, or CD8+CD57+ T cells (not recorded which) from PBMCs. Receptors were obtained from a human donor with aplastic anemia.

This clonotype was observed a few times. The V and J genes are TRBV29-1 and TRBJ2-3; TRBD1 matches at 9 bases. The CDR3 extends over 15 amino acids. Germline V lookup: CDR1 SQVTM, CDR2 ANQGSEA. The V segment lost 6 bases and the J segment 5 bases; nucleotides outside the gene matches: 12. CDR3 DNA: TGCAGCGTACACGATACAGGGGGCGTAGGAGATACGCAGTATTTT. This encodes CSVHDTGGVGDTQYF.

The V gene is TRBV11-2, the J gene TRBJ1-2; 11 bases align to TRBD1. The ends lost 1 base at V and 7 bases at J; junction bases unmatched: 5. The CDR3 loop spans 15 amino acids. Germline assignment: CDR1 SGHAT and CDR2 FQNNGV. CDR3 amino acids: CASSLGTGGGVGYTF. The DNA for the CDR3 is TGTGCCAGCAGCTTAGGGACAGGGGGCGGGGTTGGCTACACCTTC.

The chain couples TRBV15 to TRBJ1-3; weak D call: TRBD1 (5 bases). Between the trimmed V and J ends, which lost 3 bases and 4 bases, there was a span of 10 bases. Germline loops: CDR1 LNHNV, CDR2 YYDKDF (reference sequence). The CDR3 has 14 amino acids. CDR3 coding DNA: TGTGCCACCAGCAGCGGGGCACCCGGAAACACCATATATTTT. It encodes CATSSGAPGNTIYF.

V is TRBV10-3 and J is TRBJ1-5; D call uncertain. This CDR3 region has 13 residues. CDR1 ENHRY and CDR2 SYGVKD come from the germline V gene. V lost 6 bases to trimming and J lost 7 bases, with 13 bases between them. The CDR3 DNA is TGTGCCATCAGGCGTGAACTGCACCAGCCCCAGCATTTT. Protein: CAIRRELHQPQHF.